This paragraph reports one TCR beta chain. This record belongs to a study of blood T cell repertoires in COVID-19. The germline V and J ends were trimmed by 5 bases and 0 bases, with 13 bases remaining between them. Germline loops: CDR1 LNHDA, CDR2 SQIVND (reference sequence). CDR3 length equals 15 residues. Living in roughly 25 US areas, the participants were between 18 and 89 years of age. Categorization into cohorts depended on clinical history that participants reported. Each recovered donor of Cohort 3 presented with two negative PCRs, clearance, or symptom resolution. Authors' methods: Amplification of reference gene primers provided the estimated nucleated cell counts. Some clones are missing from TCRdb's copy, which holds only in-frame ones; the method was immunoSEQ multiplex PCR. V and J calls plus clone size are reproduced from that table; the DNA served to infer D and trimming. The table lists roughly 360,000 clones, roughly four fifths of them singletons.

The chain employs TRBV19 and TRBJ1-1, with D uncertain. Sequencing used PBMCs or T cells enriched from blood (not recorded which). The receptor was isolated from a woman in her forties or fifties who had recovered from COVID-19. This chain's CDR3 is CASSSQESMNTEAFF. CDR3 DNA sequence: TGTGCCAGTAGTTCACAAGAAAGTATGAACACTGAAGCTTTCTTT.